This TCR beta chain derives from a study of cytomegalovirus exposure and HLA in healthy donors. Study-wide results and caveats: About 87% or about 30% of the time was how often most TCR beta V segments were productive, according to an earlier analysis. The study labeled roughly 160 TCR beta chains cytomegalovirus-associated. In a later analysis, the majority of CMV-associated beta chains seemingly showed HLA restriction.

Germline V gives CDR1 SGDLS, CDR2 YYNGEE. Losses at the gene ends were 4 bases for V and 0 bases for J; bases not matched to a gene: 12. This CDR3 contains 19 residues. Vbeta (60) and Jbeta (13) primers were used in the PCR. Assay used: immunoSEQ multiplex PCR; TCRdb lists only in-frame clones, some missing. The table has about 94,000 clones, 60% to 80% seen once. A note on this clone: Its cognate antigen is unknown.

V is TRBV9 and J is TRBJ2-1; 11 bases fit TRBD2. Sequenced sample: PBMCs. The sequence was collected from a woman aged 40 to 50 in good health and CMV-seronegative. Written as DNA, the CDR3 is TGTGCCAGCAGCAAACAACTAGCGGGGGAATCGAGCTCCTACAATGAGCAGTTCTTC. Protein product: CASSKQLAGESSSYNEQFF.